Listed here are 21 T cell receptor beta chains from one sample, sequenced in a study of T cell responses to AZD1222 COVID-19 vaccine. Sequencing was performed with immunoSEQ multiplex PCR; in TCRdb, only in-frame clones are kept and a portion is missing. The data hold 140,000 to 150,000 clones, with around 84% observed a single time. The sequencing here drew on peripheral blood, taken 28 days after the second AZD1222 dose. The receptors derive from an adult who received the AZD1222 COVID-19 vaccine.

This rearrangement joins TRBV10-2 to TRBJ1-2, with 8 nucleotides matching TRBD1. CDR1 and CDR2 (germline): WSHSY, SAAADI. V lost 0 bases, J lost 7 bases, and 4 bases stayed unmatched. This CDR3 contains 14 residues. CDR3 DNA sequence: TGCGCCAGCAGTGAGTCGAGTCAGGGGGCTGGCTACACCTTC. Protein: CASSESSQGAGYTF.

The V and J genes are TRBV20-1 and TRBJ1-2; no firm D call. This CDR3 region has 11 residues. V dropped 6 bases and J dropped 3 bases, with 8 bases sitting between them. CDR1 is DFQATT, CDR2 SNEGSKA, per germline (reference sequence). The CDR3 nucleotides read TGCAGTGCCCCCGGTTACTATGGCTACACCTTC. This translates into CSAPGYYGYTF.

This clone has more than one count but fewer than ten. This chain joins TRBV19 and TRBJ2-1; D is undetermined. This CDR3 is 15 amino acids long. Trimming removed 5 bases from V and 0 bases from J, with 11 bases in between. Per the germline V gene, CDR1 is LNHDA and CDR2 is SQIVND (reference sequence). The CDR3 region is CASSSSRSSYNEQFF. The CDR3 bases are TGTGCCAGTAGTTCGTCCAGGAGCTCCTACAATGAGCAGTTCTTC.

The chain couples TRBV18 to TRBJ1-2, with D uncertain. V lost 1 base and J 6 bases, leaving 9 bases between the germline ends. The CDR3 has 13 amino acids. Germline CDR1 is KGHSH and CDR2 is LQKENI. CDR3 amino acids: CASSPRKEDGYTF. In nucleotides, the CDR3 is TGTGCCAGCTCACCACGGAAAGAAGATGGCTACACCTTC.

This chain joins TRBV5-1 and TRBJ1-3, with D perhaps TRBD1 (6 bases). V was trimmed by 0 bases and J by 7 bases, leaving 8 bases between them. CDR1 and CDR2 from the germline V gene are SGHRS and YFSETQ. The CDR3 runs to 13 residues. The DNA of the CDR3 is TGCGCCAGCAGCTTGGAAGGGGGGAACACCATATATTTT. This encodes CASSLEGGNTIYF.

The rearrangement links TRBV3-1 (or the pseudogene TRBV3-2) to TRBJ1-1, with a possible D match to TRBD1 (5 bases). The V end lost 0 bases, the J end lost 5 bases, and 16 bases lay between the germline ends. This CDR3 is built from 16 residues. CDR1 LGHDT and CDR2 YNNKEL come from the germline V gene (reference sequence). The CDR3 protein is CASSQDEHGGGTEAFF. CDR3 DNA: TGTGCCAGCAGCCAAGACGAACACGGGGGAGGGACTGAAGCTTTCTTT.

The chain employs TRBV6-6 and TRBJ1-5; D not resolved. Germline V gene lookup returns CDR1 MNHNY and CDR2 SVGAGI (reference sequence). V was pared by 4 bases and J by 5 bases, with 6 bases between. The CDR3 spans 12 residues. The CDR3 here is CASSLQDQPQHF. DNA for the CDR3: TGTGCCAGCAGTTTACAAGATCAGCCCCAGCATTTT.

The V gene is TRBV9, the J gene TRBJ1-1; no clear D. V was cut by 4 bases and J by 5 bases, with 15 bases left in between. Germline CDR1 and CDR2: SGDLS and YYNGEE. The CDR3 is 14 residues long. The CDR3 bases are TGTGCCAGCAGCCCCCGGGCCCTCGGGACTGAAGCTTTCTTT. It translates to CASSPRALGTEAFF. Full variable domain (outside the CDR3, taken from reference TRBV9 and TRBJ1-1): DSGVTQTPKHLITATGQRVTLRCSPRSGDLSVYWYQQSLDQGLQFLIQYYNGEERAKGNILERFSAQQFPDLHSELNLSSLELGDSALYFCASSPRALGTEAFFGQGTRLTVV.

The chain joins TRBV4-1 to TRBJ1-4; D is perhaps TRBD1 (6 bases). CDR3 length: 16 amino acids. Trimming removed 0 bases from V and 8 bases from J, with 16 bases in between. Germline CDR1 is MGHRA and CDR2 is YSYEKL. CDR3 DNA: TGCGCCAGCAGCCAAGATAATCGAGGGGGGTGGGAAAAACTGTTTTTT. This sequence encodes CASSQDNRGGWEKLFF.

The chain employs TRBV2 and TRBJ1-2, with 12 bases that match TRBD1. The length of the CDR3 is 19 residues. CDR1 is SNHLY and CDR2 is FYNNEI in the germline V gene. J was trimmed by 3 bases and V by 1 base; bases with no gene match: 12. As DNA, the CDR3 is TGTGCCAGCAGTGAAGGTGGATCGGGACAGGGGGCGGTTTACTATGGCTACACCTTC. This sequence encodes CASSEGGSGQGAVYYGYTF.

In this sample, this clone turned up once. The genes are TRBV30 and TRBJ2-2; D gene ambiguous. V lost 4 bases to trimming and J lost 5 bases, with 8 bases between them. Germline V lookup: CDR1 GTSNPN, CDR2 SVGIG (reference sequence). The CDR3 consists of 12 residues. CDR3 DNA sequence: TGTGCCTGGATTGGTAATACCGGGGAGCTGTTTTTT. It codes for CAWIGNTGELFF.

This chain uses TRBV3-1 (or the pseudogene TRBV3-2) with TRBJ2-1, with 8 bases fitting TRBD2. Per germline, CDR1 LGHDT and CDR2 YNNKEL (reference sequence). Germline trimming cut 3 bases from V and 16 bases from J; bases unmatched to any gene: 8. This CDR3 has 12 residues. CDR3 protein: CASSHIGGADFF. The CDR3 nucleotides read TGTGCCAGCAGCCATATCGGGGGGGCCGACTTCTTC.

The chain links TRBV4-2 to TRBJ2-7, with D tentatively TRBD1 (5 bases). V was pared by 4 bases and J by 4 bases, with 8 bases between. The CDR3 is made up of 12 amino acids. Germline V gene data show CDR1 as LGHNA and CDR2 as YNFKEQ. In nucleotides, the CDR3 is TGTGCCAGCAGCCGAACAGGATACGAGCAGTACTTC. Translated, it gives CASSRTGYEQYF.

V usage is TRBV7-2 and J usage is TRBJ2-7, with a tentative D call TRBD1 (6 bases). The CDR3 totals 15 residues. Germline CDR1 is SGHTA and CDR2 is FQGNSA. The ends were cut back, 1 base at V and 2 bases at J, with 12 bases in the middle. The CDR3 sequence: CASSLEPGHPYEQYF. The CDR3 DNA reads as TGTGCCAGCAGCTTAGAGCCGGGACACCCCTACGAGCAGTACTTC.

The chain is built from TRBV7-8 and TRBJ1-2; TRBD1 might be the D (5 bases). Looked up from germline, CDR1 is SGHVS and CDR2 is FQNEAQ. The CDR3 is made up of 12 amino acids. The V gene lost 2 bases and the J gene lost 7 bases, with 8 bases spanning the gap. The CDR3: CASSLTGGGYTF. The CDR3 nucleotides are TGTGCCAGCAGCTTAACAGGAGGTGGCTACACCTTC.

CDR3 bases: TGTGCCAGCAGCCCTCAGTGGAACTATGGCTACACCTTC. It specifies CASSPQWNYGYTF. This chain connects TRBV12-3 or TRBV12-4 to TRBJ1-2; D ambiguous. The V end lost 6 bases, the J end lost 2 bases, and 10 bases lay between the germline ends. This CDR3 is 13 amino acids long.

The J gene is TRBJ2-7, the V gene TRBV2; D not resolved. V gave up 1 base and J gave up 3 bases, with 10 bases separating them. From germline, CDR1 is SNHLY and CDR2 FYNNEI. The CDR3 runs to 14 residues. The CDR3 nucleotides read TGTGCCAGCAGTGAAGGGGGTGGCGACTACGAGCAGTACTTC. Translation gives CASSEGGGDYEQYF.

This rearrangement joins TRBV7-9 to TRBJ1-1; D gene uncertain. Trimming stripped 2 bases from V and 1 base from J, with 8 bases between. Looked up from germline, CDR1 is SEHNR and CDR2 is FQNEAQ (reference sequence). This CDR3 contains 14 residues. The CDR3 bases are TGTGCCAGCAGCTTACGGGCAGCGAACACTGAAGCTTTCTTT. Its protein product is CASSLRAANTEAFF.

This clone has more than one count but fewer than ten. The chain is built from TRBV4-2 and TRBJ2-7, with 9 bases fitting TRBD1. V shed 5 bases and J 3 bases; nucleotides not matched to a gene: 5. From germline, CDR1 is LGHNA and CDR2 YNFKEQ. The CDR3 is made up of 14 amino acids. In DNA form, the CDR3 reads TGTGCCAGCAGCACCTCGACAGGGGGCTACGAGCAGTACTTC. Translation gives CASSTSTGGYEQYF.

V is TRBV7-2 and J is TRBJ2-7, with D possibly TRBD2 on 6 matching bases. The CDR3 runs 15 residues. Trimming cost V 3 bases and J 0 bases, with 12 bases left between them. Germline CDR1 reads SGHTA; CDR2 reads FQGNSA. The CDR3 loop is CASSLGGFSSYEQYF. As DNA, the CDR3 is TGTGCCAGCAGCTTGGGGGGATTCAGCTCCTACGAGCAGTACTTC.

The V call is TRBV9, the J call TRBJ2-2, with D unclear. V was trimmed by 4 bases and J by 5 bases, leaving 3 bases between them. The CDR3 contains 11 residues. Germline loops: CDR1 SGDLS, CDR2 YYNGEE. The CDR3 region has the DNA TGTGCCAGCAGCCTGACCGGGGAGCTGTTTTTT. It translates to CASSLTGELFF.